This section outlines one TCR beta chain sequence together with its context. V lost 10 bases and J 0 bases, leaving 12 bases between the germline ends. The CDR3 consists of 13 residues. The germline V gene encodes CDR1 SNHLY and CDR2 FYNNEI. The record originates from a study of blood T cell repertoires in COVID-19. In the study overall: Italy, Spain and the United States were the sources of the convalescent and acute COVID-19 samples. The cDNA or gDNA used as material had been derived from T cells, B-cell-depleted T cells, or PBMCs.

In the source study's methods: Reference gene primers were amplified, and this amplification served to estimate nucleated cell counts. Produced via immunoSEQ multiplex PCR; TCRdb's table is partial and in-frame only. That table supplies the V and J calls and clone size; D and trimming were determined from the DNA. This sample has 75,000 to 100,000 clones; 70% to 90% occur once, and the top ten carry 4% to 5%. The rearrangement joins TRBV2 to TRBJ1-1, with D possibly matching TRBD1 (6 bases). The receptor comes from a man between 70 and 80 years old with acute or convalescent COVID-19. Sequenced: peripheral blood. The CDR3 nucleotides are TGTGCCACCGTGGGGGACATGAACACTGAAGCTTTCTTT. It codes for CATVGDMNTEAFF.